The table lists the clone carrying this T cell receptor beta chain with a count of one. Its antigen is not identified. TCRdb's copy holds only in-frame clones and misses some; the assay was immunoSEQ multiplex PCR. The table shows 70,000 or so clones, with over 90% occurring only once. The entry originates in a study of PD-1 blockade in classical Hodgkin lymphoma. Study-level results: Compared with healthy donors, newly diagnosed patients reportedly showed lower baseline TCR diversity.

Germline assignment: CDR1 SGHRS and CDR2 YFSETQ. The CDR3 has 15 residues. V lost 0 bases to trimming and J lost 1 base, with 5 bases between them. As to time point: newly diagnosed, previously untreated cHL patient sample. As a comparison, the study used PBMCs from newly diagnosed, untreated classical Hodgkin lymphoma. The sequence was collected from a human donor with classical Hodgkin lymphoma. The sequenced sample was peripheral blood mononuclear cells (PBMCs). The chain links TRBV5-1 to TRBJ2-6; a possible D gene is TRBD2 (5 bases). CDR3 sequence reads: CASSLGGSGANVLTF. In nucleotides, the CDR3 is TGCGCCAGCAGCTTGGGAGGGTCTGGGGCCAACGTCCTGACTTTC.